This T cell receptor (beta chain) stems from a study of T-cell memory formation after mild COVID-19. Points from the study as a whole: Pre-infection memory held some responding clones, suggesting pre-existing cross-reactive T cells responded. Clones that contracted from day 15 to 85 had balanced CD4/CD8; later expanders were CD4+ biased. Mainly in CM and EM were contracting CD4+ clones; CD8+ were in EMRA.

In this sample, this clonotype turned up many times. What it binds is unknown. This CDR3 is built from 15 residues. Trimming cost V 2 bases and J 4 bases, with 13 bases left between them. Germline assignment: CDR1 SGHTA and CDR2 FQGTGA. Sample barcodes and UMIs were carried by the TCR alpha and TCR beta cDNA libraries that 5'RACE generated with constant-segment primers. TCRdb re-called the 5' RACE reads through MiXCR, storing one row per CDR3 protein. Of around 260,000 distinct CDR3 sequences in the sample, 15% to 20% were seen once. The V gene is TRBV7-3, the J gene TRBJ2-3, with D unresolved. The TCR sequence derives from a man younger than 35 who had mild COVID-19 (a few samples of this study predate the infection). Cell type and time point are not known. The material sequenced was PBMCs or a T cell subset sorted from them (not recorded which). CDR3 bases: TGTGCCAGCAGCTTACTCTCCCCCCCGGCAGATACGCAGTATTTT. Residues: CASSLLSPPADTQYF. Combining the CDR3 with reference TRBV7-3 and TRBJ2-3 gives the whole variable domain GAGVSQTPSNKVTEKGKYVELRCDPISGHTALYWYRQSLGQGPEFLIYFQGTGAADDSGLPNDRFFAVRPEGSVSTLKIQRTERGDSAVYLCASSLLSPPADTQYFGPGTRLTVL.